This T cell receptor (beta chain) was identified during a study of T cells after yellow fever vaccination (dated by TCRdb to about 2019). In the study overall: The SMART-Seq v4 Ultra Low Input RNA kit was used to prepare libraries from fractions with low cell numbers. To follow T-cell clones before and after primary and booster YFV17D yellow fever vaccination, bulk TCR alpha and beta repertoires were sequenced over time. Two healthy male donors, one aged 18 to 30 and one aged 30 to 40 years, were included in the cohort. Bulk PBMC replicates and cell subsets were isolated from blood drawn at multiple timepoints before and after both primary and secondary immunization. What the work shows at the level of the full study, not this receptor alone: Compared with the primary T-cell response, the secondary T-cell response was faster but weaker, reaching its peak on day 5 rather than on day 15. Computational filtering was needed because FACS-sorted repertoires could contain abundant contaminating clonotypes from the bulk population. A small share of clonotypes was detected in both CD4 and CD8 compartments, with the overlap likely arising from convergent recombination. Because only a couple of donors were included in the study, the extent to which the findings can be generalized is limited. After the booster, most of the clones that had expanded following primary vaccination were detected again (96% of CD4 and around 88% of CD8), which suggests that memory was broadly maintained.

Sequencing took place on an Illumina NovaSeq 6000. TCR cDNA was made using 5'RACE template switching, a step that added a universal primer site and unique molecular identifiers. cDNA synthesis was primed from both the TCR alpha and TCR beta constant segments. Library amplification involved two PCR steps, and the second step added sample barcodes and sequencing adapters. Sequencing of libraries was performed on Illumina HiSeq 2500 (2x100 bp) or NovaSeq (2x150 bp). The original methods were these. Reads were demultiplexed and collapsed into UMI consensus sequences with MIGEC, and V(D)J alignment was performed with MiXCR. Vaccine-responding clonotypes were defined with edgeR using replicate PBMC samples, requiring FDR below 0.01 and a log2 fold change above 5 up to day 15. Each bulk clonotype was labeled CD4 or CD8 based on which sequenced repertoire, CD4 or CD8, contained the clonotype at higher abundance. Clones were called with MiXCR by TCRdb after fastp trimmed the public reads at Q25, and only in-frame beta chains were retained. Rows are unified per CDR3 protein, each entry keeping the most common DNA and genes. TCRdb's processing, not the study's, gives the V and J calls here. The sample table shows some 320,000 distinct CDR3 sequences, and 4.1% are seen once. 20% to 25% of the sample lies in the top ten.

Per the germline V gene, SGHRS is the CDR1 and YFSETQ is the CDR2. Counted from cysteine to valine, this CDR3 has 15 amino acids. The sequence is cut down to CDR3 DNA, 45 bases in frame from base 1. Between the V and J ends, shortened by 3 bases and 4 bases respectively, the junction contains 17 bases. The treatment or condition label of this sample denotes: live attenuated yellow fever vaccine strain. Two biological replicates of bulk PBMCs were collected at each blood-draw timepoint. PBMCs were isolated from peripheral blood using a standard Ficoll-Paque protocol. TriZol was used to extract RNA from bulk PBMCs, from CD4 and CD8 fractions, and from dextramer-positive and dextramer-negative fractions. This clonotype was recorded a few times. Its target antigen remains unknown. Base-call qualities are not available, and no considerably larger clone is one nucleotide away.

This material consisted of PBMCs, taken 5 days after the yellow fever booster vaccination. This chain is built from TRBV5-1 and TRBJ2-7, with a tentative D call of TRBD1 or TRBD2, each matching 6 bases. The receptor's source is a young man who received the YFV17D yellow fever vaccine. For the CDR3, the sequence is CASSWGSGAEYEQYV. The nucleotides are TGCGCCAGCAGCTGGGGCTCGGGGGCGGAATACGAGCAGTACGTC.